This TCR beta chain came from a study of T cell clones after liver transplantation. Here immunoSEQ multiplex PCR was the method, and the copy in TCRdb shows in-frame clones only, minus some. The data contain fewer than 20,000 clones, 85% to 90% of them singletons. The V gene lost 5 bases and the J gene lost 1 base, with 8 bases spanning the gap. The germline V gene encodes CDR1 MNHNS and CDR2 SASEGT. The CDR3 is made up of 13 amino acids. V usage is TRBV6-1 and J usage is TRBJ1-1; D uncertain. The source of this sequence is a human patient who received a liver transplant. Some T cells may be transferred from the graft donor. This specimen consisted of CD8+ T cells from blood, obtained about 46 months after liver transplant. DNA of the CDR3: TGTGCCAGCAGTACAACAGCGAACACTGAAGCTTTCTTT. Amino acid sequence: CASSTTANTEAFF.